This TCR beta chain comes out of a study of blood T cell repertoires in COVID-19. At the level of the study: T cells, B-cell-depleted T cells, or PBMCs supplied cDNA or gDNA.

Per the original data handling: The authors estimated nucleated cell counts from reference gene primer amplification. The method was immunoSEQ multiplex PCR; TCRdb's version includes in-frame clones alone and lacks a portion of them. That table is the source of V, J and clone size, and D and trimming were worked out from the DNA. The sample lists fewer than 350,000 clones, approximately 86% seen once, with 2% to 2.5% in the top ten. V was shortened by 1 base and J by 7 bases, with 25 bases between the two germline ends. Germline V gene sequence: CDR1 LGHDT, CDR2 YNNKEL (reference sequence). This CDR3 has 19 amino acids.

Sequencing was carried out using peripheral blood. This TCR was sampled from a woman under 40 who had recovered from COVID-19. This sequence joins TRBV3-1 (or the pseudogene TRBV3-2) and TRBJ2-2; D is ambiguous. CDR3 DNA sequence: TGTGCCAGCAGCCAAGTTTCAGTTTTTGTCCCGTCATCTTACGGGGAGCTGTTTTTT. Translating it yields CASSQVSVFVPSSYGELFF.